These 24 T cell receptor beta chains came from one sample sequenced in a study of response to subunit inactivated influenza vaccine. TCRdb called the RT-PCR reads again in MiXCR, with one record for every CDR3 protein. The sample carries approximately 530,000 distinct CDR3 sequences, less than 7.5% recorded once. The specimen comprised PBMCs from blood, sampled 23 to 25 months after vaccination. The receptors stem from a man aged 45 to 70 who received an inactivated influenza vaccine.

The chain couples TRBV20-1 to TRBJ2-7; D unclear. Germline V gene sequence: CDR1 DFQATT, CDR2 SNEGSKA (reference sequence). CDR3 size: 14 residues. Trimming shortened V by 0 bases and J by 4 bases, and 13 bases separated the two germline ends. CDR3 in amino acids: CSARDPENEYEQYF. For the CDR3, the DNA is TGCAGTGCTAGAGATCCCGAGAACGAGTACGAGCAGTACTTC.

The sample holds many counts of this clonotype. The chain recombines TRBV3-1 with TRBJ2-2, with D uncertain. The V end lost 1 base, the J end lost 9 bases, and 3 bases lay between the germline ends. The CDR3 has 11 amino acids. CDR1 is LGHDT and CDR2 is YNNKEL in the germline V gene (reference sequence). CDR3: CASSQARELFF. CDR3 coding DNA: TGTGCCAGCAGCCAAGCTCGGGAGCTGTTTTTT. The variable domain in full, with the rest retrieved from reference TRBV3-1 and TRBJ2-2, is DTAVSQTPKYLVTQMGNDKSIKCEQNLGHDTMYWYKQDSKKFLKIMFSYNNKELIINETVPNRFSPKSPDKAHLNLHINSLELGDSAVYFCASSQARELFFGEGSRLTVL.

This clonotype was seen ten or more times. The rearrangement links TRBV10-1 to TRBJ2-5; possibly TRBD1 for D (6 bases). V dropped 4 bases and J dropped 0 bases, with 12 bases sitting between them. The CDR3 is made up of 15 amino acids. In germline, CDR1 is WNHNN, CDR2 SYGVQD (reference sequence). In nucleotides, the CDR3 is TGCGCCAGCAGTGCCGGTGGACAGTACCAAGAGACCCAGTACTTC. Protein: CASSAGGQYQETQYF.

At least ten counts were recorded for this clonotype. The chain has TRBV10-1 and TRBJ2-1; no definite D call. CDR1 and CDR2 (germline): WNHNN, SYGVQD (reference sequence). The germline V and J ends were trimmed by 3 bases and 5 bases, with 5 bases remaining between them. There are 12 residues in the CDR3. The CDR3 sequence is CASSEYNNEQFF. The CDR3 DNA reads TGCGCCAGCAGTGAATACAACAATGAGCAGTTCTTC.

This clonotype has a handful of counts. This rearrangement joins TRBV5-1 to TRBJ2-5; a weak D match, TRBD2 (6 bases). CDR1 SGHRS and CDR2 YFSETQ come from the germline V gene. Trimming stripped 1 base from V and 5 bases from J, with 6 bases between. This CDR3 comprises 12 residues. The CDR3 is CASSLTSETQYF. DNA for the CDR3: TGCGCCAGCAGCTTGACTAGCGAGACCCAGTACTTC. The full variable domain, with the rest looked up from reference TRBV5-1 and TRBJ2-5, is KAGVTQTPRYLIKTRGQQVTLSCSPISGHRSVSWYQQTPGQGLQFLFEYFSETQRNKGNFPGRFSGRQFSNSRSEMNVSTLELGDSALYLCASSLTSETQYFGPGTRLLVL.

The chain recombines TRBV19 with TRBJ2-2; maybe TRBD1 (5 bases). The CDR3 loop spans 16 amino acids. The germline V and J ends were trimmed by 5 bases and 0 bases, with 13 bases remaining between them. Germline V gene sequence: CDR1 LNHDA, CDR2 SQIVND (reference sequence). The CDR3 loop is CASSAYRNANTGELFF. DNA for the CDR3: TGTGCCAGTAGTGCCTACAGGAATGCGAACACCGGGGAGCTGTTTTTT.

This clonotype occurred many times. V usage is TRBV7-6 and J usage is TRBJ2-1; 8 bases agree with TRBD1. Germline V gives CDR1 SGHVS, CDR2 FNYEAQ. The CDR3 has 15 residues. V lost 5 bases to trimming and J lost 2 bases; unmatched junction nucleotides: 5. CDR3 protein: CASSHDRGPYNEQFF. CDR3 sequence (DNA): TGTGCCAGCAGCCACGACAGGGGCCCCTACAATGAGCAGTTCTTC.

This clonotype was seen only a few times. This chain joins TRBV20-1 and TRBJ2-1; 8 positions agree with TRBD2. Unmatched junction bases numbered 18, after V lost 6 bases and J lost 5 bases. Per germline, CDR1 DFQATT and CDR2 SNEGSKA (reference sequence). CDR3 length: 17 residues. This CDR3 reads CSAPGTSLTVFNNEQFF. Here the CDR3 DNA reads TGCAGTGCCCCAGGGACTAGTTTGACAGTTTTTAACAATGAGCAGTTCTTC.

The sample holds a few counts of this clonotype. The genes are TRBV6-1 and TRBJ2-2; D uncertain. Trimming took 5 bases from V and 0 from J, leaving 10 bases between them. The germline CDR1 and CDR2 sequences are MNHNS and SASEGT. The CDR3 covers 15 residues. The CDR3, as DNA: TGTGCCAGCAGTCCTTCTCCAACGAACACCGGGGAGCTGTTTTTT. It is translated as CASSPSPTNTGELFF.

The rearrangement uses TRBV5-1 and TRBJ1-2, with D maybe TRBD1 (5 bases). The germline gives CDR1 SGHRS, CDR2 YFSETQ. Trimming removed 0 bases at V and 4 bases at J, with 7 bases between. This CDR3 spans 13 amino acids. The CDR3 region is CASSLDRTYGYTF. In DNA, the CDR3 is TGCGCCAGCAGCTTGGACAGGACCTATGGCTACACCTTC.

The chain's CDR3 is CASSYSTRVRYSNQPQHF. DNA of the CDR3: TGTGCCAGCAGTTACTCGACCAGGGTGCGCTATAGCAATCAGCCCCAGCATTTT. The gene calls are TRBV6-5 and TRBJ1-5, with TRBD1 as a possible D gene (5 bases). Per the germline V gene, CDR1 is MNHEY and CDR2 is SVGAGI. V dropped 0 bases and J dropped 0 bases, with 15 bases sitting between them. CDR3 length: 18 residues.

This clonotype was seen a few times. This chain connects TRBV6-1 to TRBJ1-1; D is uncertain. V gave up 7 bases and J gave up 1 base, with 16 bases separating them. The CDR3 runs to 15 residues. The V gene's germline CDR1 is MNHNS and CDR2 SASEGT. CDR3 sequence: CASILGKGRNTEAFF. CDR3 in DNA: TGTGCCAGCATCCTTGGAAAGGGCAGGAACACTGAAGCTTTCTTT.

This clonotype ranks as large. The CDR3 sequence: CASSERGHQETQYF. In DNA form, the CDR3 reads TGTGCCAGCAGTGAGAGGGGGCACCAAGAGACCCAGTACTTC. The chain recombines TRBV25-1 with TRBJ2-5; TRBD1 agrees at 7 bases. The trim removed 3 bases at V and 0 bases at J, leaving 1 base unmatched. This CDR3 spans 14 amino acids. The germline gives CDR1 MGHDK, CDR2 SYGVNS.

This clonotype was counted many times. The chain combines TRBV20-1 with TRBJ2-1; a possible D gene is TRBD1 (6 bases). V lost 0 bases and J 2 bases, leaving 14 bases between the germline ends. Germline lookup yields CDR1 DFQATT and CDR2 SNEGSKA (reference sequence). This CDR3 spans 16 amino acids. The CDR3 here is CSARDPGRGPYNEQFF. In DNA, the CDR3 is TGCAGTGCTAGAGACCCCGGCAGGGGCCCCTACAATGAGCAGTTCTTC.

DNA for the CDR3: TGTGCCAGCAGCTGGACAGCCTACACAGATACGCAGTATTTT. Encoded protein: CASSWTAYTDTQYF. The J gene is TRBJ2-3, the V gene TRBV6-2 or TRBV6-3, with D possibly being TRBD1 (6 bases). Germline V gene sequence: CDR1 MNHEY, CDR2 SVGEGT. Trimming took off 6 bases at V and 2 bases at J, with 12 bases between the two ends. The CDR3 length is 14 residues.

This clonotype was counted a few times. This rearrangement joins TRBV4-3 to TRBJ1-4; D is possibly TRBD1 (6 bases). The ends were cut back, 4 bases at V and 0 bases at J, with 9 bases in the middle. The CDR3 length is 15 residues. Germline CDR1 is LGHNA and CDR2 is YSLEER. CDR3 loop: CASSRGQSTNEKLFF. In DNA form, the CDR3 reads TGCGCCAGCAGCCGTGGACAGTCAACTAATGAAAAACTGTTTTTT.

There are many counts of this clonotype. The chain combines TRBV7-2 with TRBJ2-7; 7 nucleotides agree with TRBD1. Trimming removed 5 bases from V and 5 bases from J; junction bases left unmatched: 9. Germline V gene sequence: CDR1 SGHTA, CDR2 FQGNSA. The CDR3 length is 14 residues. CDR3 bases: TGTGCCAGCAGCCCGACAGGGCAAAAGAACGAGCAGTACTTC. Its protein product is CASSPTGQKNEQYF.

CDR3 amino acids: CASSYSVGLAGAEQFF. The CDR3 region has the DNA TGTGCCAGCAGTTATAGCGTTGGACTAGCGGGAGCTGAGCAGTTCTTC. The chain is built from TRBV12-3 or TRBV12-4 and TRBJ2-1; 13 bases line up with TRBD2. The CDR3 runs to 16 residues. Trimming cost V 4 bases and J 9 bases; bases outside gene matches: 9.

This clonotype was found many times. V and J are TRBV10-3 and TRBJ2-5; no clear D gene. V lost 4 bases, J lost 0 bases, and 6 bases lay in between. The CDR3 spans 13 residues. CDR1 is ENHRY, CDR2 SYGVKD, per germline. This chain's CDR3 is CAISAKNQETQYF. The CDR3 region has the DNA TGTGCCATCAGTGCAAAAAACCAAGAGACCCAGTACTTC.

The table lists this clonotype with a few counts. This chain joins TRBV4-3 and TRBJ1-4; D remains unclear. CDR3 size: 16 residues. The V gene's germline CDR1 is LGHNA and CDR2 YSLEER. Trimming took off 0 bases at V and 5 bases at J, with 13 bases between the two ends. The CDR3 DNA reads as TGCGCCAGCAGCCAAGATCAGGTCCGCGCGAATGAAAAACTGTTTTTT. As protein: CASSQDQVRANEKLFF.

The chain links TRBV6-2 or TRBV6-3 to TRBJ1-1; D is possibly TRBD1 (5 bases). Germline V gives CDR1 MNHEY, CDR2 SVGEGT. V shed 6 bases and J shed 0 bases, with 11 bases lying between them. CDR3 length: 14 residues. The CDR3 nucleotides read TGTGCCAGCAGGACAGTTGGGATGAACACTGAAGCTTTCTTT. Translating gives CASRTVGMNTEAFF.

This clonotype was seen at least ten times. The chain combines TRBV6-2 or TRBV6-3 with TRBJ2-1, with D maybe TRBD2 (6 bases). Trimming removed 5 bases at V and 9 bases at J, with 11 bases between. The CDR3 consists of 12 residues. The germline CDR1 and CDR2 sequences are MNHEY and SVGEGT. CDR3 region: CASSPSVSEQFF. The CDR3 DNA is TGTGCCAGCAGTCCTAGCGTGTCTGAGCAGTTCTTC.

This clonotype was counted between two and nine times. The J gene is TRBJ1-5, the V gene TRBV7-9, with TRBD1 as a possible D gene (6 bases). CDR1 is SEHNR, CDR2 FQNEAQ, per germline (reference sequence). CDR3 length: 14 residues. Trimming pared 3 bases from V and 6 bases from J, leaving 12 bases between. The CDR3 loop is CASSFSGVGQPQHF. In DNA, the CDR3 is TGTGCCAGCAGCTTCTCAGGGGTAGGTCAGCCCCAGCATTTT.

The chain carries TRBV4-3 and TRBJ2-1; the D is unclear. The germline V and J ends were trimmed by 4 bases and 4 bases, with 14 bases remaining between them. The germline V gene encodes CDR1 LGHNA and CDR2 YSLEER. This CDR3 is built from 15 residues. CDR3 nucleotide sequence: TGCGCCAGCAGCCCGTTTCGCGGAGCTTACAATGAGCAGTTCTTC. Its protein product is CASSPFRGAYNEQFF.